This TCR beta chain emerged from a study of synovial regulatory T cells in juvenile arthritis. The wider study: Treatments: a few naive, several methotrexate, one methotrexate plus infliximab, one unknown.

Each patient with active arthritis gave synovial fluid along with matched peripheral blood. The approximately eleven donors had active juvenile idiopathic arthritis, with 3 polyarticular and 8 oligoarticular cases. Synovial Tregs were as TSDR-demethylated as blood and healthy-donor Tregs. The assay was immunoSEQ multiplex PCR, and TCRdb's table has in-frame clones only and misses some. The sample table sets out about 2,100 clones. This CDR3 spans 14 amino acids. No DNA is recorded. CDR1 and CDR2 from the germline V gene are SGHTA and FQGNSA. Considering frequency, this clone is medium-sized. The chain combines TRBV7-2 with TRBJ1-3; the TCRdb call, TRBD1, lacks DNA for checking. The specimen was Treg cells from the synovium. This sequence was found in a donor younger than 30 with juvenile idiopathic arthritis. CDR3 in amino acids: CASSPGTDRNTIYF.